These 27 T cell receptor beta chains originate from one sample sequenced in a study of identical twins. A single record per CDR3 protein comes from TCRdb applying MiXCR to the 5' RACE reads. The data contain about 530,000 distinct CDR3 sequences, 20% to 25% of them seen just once; the ten biggest clones take up about 0.48%. These data also formed part of another study, on yellow fever vaccine responses in identical twins.

Sequenced sample: CD4+ T cells sorted from blood. The receptors shown here come from a woman aged 18 to 35 in good health.

Only a few counts were recorded for this clonotype. The chain uses TRBV10-3 and TRBJ1-4, with D unresolved. This CDR3 spans 14 amino acids. Trimming left V 3 bases short and J 8 bases short, with 13 bases between. Germline CDR1 is ENHRY and CDR2 is SYGVKD. The CDR3: CAISDLGLDEKLFF. As DNA, the CDR3 is TGTGCCATCAGTGATTTGGGGTTGGACGAAAAACTGTTTTTT.

The sample holds a few counts of this clonotype. This chain links TRBV27 with TRBJ2-1; 11 positions match TRBD2. Per germline, CDR1 MNHEY and CDR2 SMNVEV (reference sequence). J gave up 8 bases and V 2 bases, and 11 bases lay outside the gene matches. This CDR3 has 17 residues. The CDR3 loop is CASSLQPRLAGNYEQFF. The CDR3 DNA follows: TGTGCCAGCAGTTTACAACCGAGACTAGCGGGAAATTATGAGCAGTTCTTC.

This chain uses TRBV6-4 with TRBJ2-3; 9 nucleotides align to TRBD2. V lost 4 bases, J lost 1 base, and 15 bases stayed unmatched. This CDR3 contains 19 residues. The germline V gene encodes CDR1 MRHNA and CDR2 SNTAGT. In DNA form, the CDR3 reads TGTGCCAGCAGTGGACTAGCGGAAAAAGCCACGACCTGCACAGATACGCAGTATTTT. This codes for CASSGLAEKATTCTDTQYF.

On this clonotype: At one end, the junction sequence differs from germline, possibly due to a read error. The V call is TRBV6-5, the J call TRBJ2-5; D could derive from TRBD1 or TRBD2 (5 bases each). Germline CDR1 and CDR2: MNHEY and SVGAGI. The CDR3 is 11 residues long. The CDR3 sequence is CASSSGLHPIF. Written as DNA, the CDR3 is TGTGCCAGCAGTTCGGGGCTTCACCCCATATTC.

A few counts support this clonotype. The J gene is TRBJ2-1, the V gene TRBV5-1; 8 bases align to TRBD1. The CDR3 has 15 residues. After removal of 1 base from V and 7 bases from J, the junction contained 7 bases not matched to a gene. Germline V CDR1 and CDR2: SGHRS, YFSETQ. Here the CDR3 DNA reads TGCGCCAGCAGCTTGCGTGGACAGGGCCGGAATGAGCAGTTCTTC. Its translation is CASSLRGQGRNEQFF.

The V call is TRBV6-1, the J call TRBJ2-3; 11 nucleotides line up with TRBD1. CDR1 and CDR2 from the germline V gene are MNHNS and SASEGT. There are 14 residues in the CDR3. The V and J ends lost 9 bases and 4 bases, in that order; junction bases with no gene match: 6. In nucleotides, the CDR3 is TGTGCCAGTAAGGGACAGGGGGGCGCAGATACGCAGTATTTT. Translation gives CASKGQGGADTQYF.

This chain joins TRBV28 and TRBJ2-1; 7 bases line up with TRBD2. The length of the CDR3 is 12 residues. The germline V gene has CDR1 MDHEN and CDR2 SYDVKM. J lost 2 bases, V lost 11 bases, and 3 bases had no gene match. CDR3 amino acids: CASGTTYNEQFF. The CDR3 DNA reads TGTGCCTCTGGGACTACCTACAATGAGCAGTTCTTC. Filled out from reference TRBV28 and TRBJ2-1, the complete variable domain reads DVKVTQSSRYLVKRTGEKVFLECVQDMDHENMFWYRQDPGLGLRLIYFSYDVKMKEKGDIPEGYSVSREKKERFSLILESASTNQTSMYLCASGTTYNEQFFGPGTRLTVL.

The CDR3 bases are TGTGCCAGCAGTTCGGGACAGGGAACGGGAGAGACCCAGTACTTC. Residues: CASSSGQGTGETQYF. V is TRBV6-5 and J is TRBJ2-5, with 9 bases matching TRBD1. This CDR3 spans 15 amino acids. The junction had 7 bases not matched to a gene; V was cut back by 4 bases and J by 4 bases. Germline CDR1 is MNHEY and CDR2 is SVGAGI.

This clonotype appeared a few times. The V call is TRBV10-3, the J call TRBJ2-6; D possibly matches TRBD1 or TRBD2 (5 bases each). This CDR3 contains 18 residues. The V gene lost 0 bases and the J gene lost 0 bases, with 12 bases spanning the gap. Germline lookup yields CDR1 ENHRY and CDR2 SYGVKD. In DNA form, the CDR3 reads TGTGCCATCAGTGAGTCGGTGACCGGGACCTCTGGGGCCAACGTCCTGACTTTC. This gives the protein CAISESVTGTSGANVLTF.

The rearrangement joins TRBV7-6 to TRBJ2-7; D is ambiguous. The CDR3 has 12 residues. Germline V gene data show CDR1 as SGHVS and CDR2 as FNYEAQ. V gave up 5 bases and J gave up 6 bases, with 11 bases separating them. CDR3 nucleotides: TGTGCCAGCAGCCCACCGTTGAGCGAGCAGTACTTC. It specifies CASSPPLSEQYF.

This rearrangement joins TRBV28 to TRBJ1-1; a possible D gene is TRBD1 (5 bases). Germline CDR1 reads MDHEN; CDR2 reads SYDVKM. V dropped 9 bases and J dropped 0 bases, with 14 bases sitting between them. This CDR3 region has 14 residues. As DNA, the CDR3 is TGTGCCAGTAGGGCGGGGCACCTGAACACTGAAGCTTTCTTT. Encoded protein: CASRAGHLNTEAFF.

This clonotype was counted a few times. In DNA form, the CDR3 reads TGCGCCAGCAAGGAGAACGGGCTAGCGGGAGGAGACGAGCAGTACTTC. Encoded protein: CASKENGLAGGDEQYF. This rearrangement joins TRBV5-1 to TRBJ2-7, with 11 bases lining up with TRBD2. The CDR3 is 16 residues long. Germline V gives CDR1 SGHRS, CDR2 YFSETQ. Trimming at V came to 6 bases and at J to 5 bases, leaving 13 bases not matched to a gene.

This clonotype was found many times. This chain links TRBV14 with TRBJ1-1; D possibly corresponds to TRBD1 (6 bases). V was cut by 4 bases and J by 1 base, with 10 bases left in between. The CDR3 contains 14 residues. CDR1 is SGHDN, CDR2 FVKESK, per germline. The CDR3 loop reads CASSPRGWNTEAFF. DNA of the CDR3: TGTGCCAGCAGCCCTAGGGGGTGGAACACTGAAGCTTTCTTT.

This clonotype was seen ten or more times. The chain recombines TRBV28 with TRBJ2-5, with TRBD2 matching over 8 bases. The V gene end was trimmed by 5 bases and the J gene end by 1 base; junction bases not matched to a gene: 0. The CDR3 sequence is 13 residues long. Germline V gene lookup returns CDR1 MDHEN and CDR2 SYDVKM. CDR3 protein: CASSSGGQETQYF. As DNA, the CDR3 is TGTGCCAGCAGTAGCGGGGGCCAAGAGACCCAGTACTTC.

This chain joins TRBV12-3 or TRBV12-4 and TRBJ2-2; D is unclear. CDR3 length: 16 residues. Deletions cut 5 bases from V and 1 base from J, with 14 bases between. CDR3 nucleotides: TGTGCCAGCAGTCGCCTCCCGGCCGGGAACACCGGGGAGCTGTTTTTT. It yields the protein CASSRLPAGNTGELFF.

V gene TRBV20-1 combines with J gene TRBJ2-1, with 8 bases that match TRBD1. Trimming took 4 bases from V and 7 from J; bases not matched to a gene: 3. The CDR3 length is 12 residues. CDR1 DFQATT and CDR2 SNEGSKA come from the germline V gene (reference sequence). The chain's CDR3 is CSATDRGNEQFF. CDR3 nucleotide sequence: TGCAGTGCTACAGACAGGGGAAATGAGCAGTTCTTC.

This clonotype was counted only a few times. V and J are TRBV12-3 or TRBV12-4 and TRBJ1-2, with D possibly being TRBD1 (5 bases). V lost 3 bases to trimming and J lost 7 bases, with 9 bases between them. The CDR3 spans 12 residues. The CDR3 region is CASSLRGSGYTF. CDR3 nucleotides: TGTGCCAGCAGTTTGAGGGGCAGTGGCTACACCTTC.

The sample holds a few counts of this clonotype. The rearrangement links TRBV24-1 to TRBJ2-1, with D possibly matching TRBD2 (5 bases). Germline V gene data show CDR1 as KGHDR and CDR2 as SFDVKD. The CDR3 consists of 16 residues. Trimming cost V 1 base and J 1 base, with 10 bases left between them. The CDR3 here is CATSDLADPSYNEQFF. The DNA for the CDR3 is TGTGCCACCAGTGATTTAGCGGACCCTTCCTACAATGAGCAGTTCTTC.

This rearrangement joins TRBV12-3 or TRBV12-4 to TRBJ2-5, with D uncertain. This CDR3 spans 15 amino acids. V lost 0 bases and J 7 bases, leaving 15 bases between the germline ends. The CDR3 reads CASSLARTSKRTQYF. The CDR3 coding sequence is TGTGCCAGCAGTTTAGCGCGGACCTCCAAGCGGACCCAGTACTTC.

This sequence joins TRBV3-1 and TRBJ2-7; weak D call: TRBD2 (5 bases). This CDR3 has 13 amino acids. Trimming took 5 bases from V and 3 from J, leaving 11 bases between them. Looked up from germline, CDR1 is LGHDT and CDR2 is YNNKEL (reference sequence). The CDR3 DNA follows: TGTGCCAGCAGCTGGACTCCTATCTACGAGCAGTACTTC. Amino acids: CASSWTPIYEQYF.

The chain links TRBV10-3 to TRBJ2-2, with 7 positions matching TRBD1. CDR3 size: 13 residues. J gave up 2 bases and V 9 bases, and 3 bases lay outside the gene matches. Per the germline V gene, CDR1 is ENHRY and CDR2 is SYGVKD. The CDR3 DNA follows: TGTGCCATGCGGACAGGCAACACCGGGGAGCTGTTTTTT. This translates into CAMRTGNTGELFF.

This clonotype occurred a few times. This chain joins TRBV20-1 and TRBJ2-4; D tentatively reads TRBD1 or TRBD2 (6 bases each). This CDR3 spans 12 amino acids. Germline lookup yields CDR1 DFQATT and CDR2 SNEGSKA (reference sequence). V lost 2 bases to trimming and J lost 8 bases, with 10 bases between them. DNA for the CDR3: TGCAGTGCTAGAAGGAGGGGGGACATTCAGTACTTC. Its translation is CSARRRGDIQYF.

This clonotype has a handful of counts. The chain's CDR3 is CASSWARSTGELFF. The CDR3 nucleotides read TGCGCCAGCAGCTGGGCCCGGAGCACCGGGGAGCTGTTTTTT. V usage is TRBV5-1 and J usage is TRBJ2-2; D unclear. The CDR3 is 14 residues long. The germline V and J ends were trimmed by 3 bases and 4 bases, with 10 bases remaining between them. Germline-derived CDR1 and CDR2 are SGHRS and YFSETQ. Combining the CDR3 with reference TRBV5-1 and TRBJ2-2 gives the whole variable domain KAGVTQTPRYLIKTRGQQVTLSCSPISGHRSVSWYQQTPGQGLQFLFEYFSETQRNKGNFPGRFSGRQFSNSRSEMNVSTLELGDSALYLCASSWARSTGELFFGEGSRLTVL.

This clonotype showed up just a few times. This chain joins TRBV7-9 and TRBJ1-1; D is ambiguous. The CDR3 is 11 amino acids. Trimming removed 5 bases at V and 7 bases at J, with 8 bases between. Germline V gene lookup returns CDR1 SEHNR and CDR2 FQNEAQ (reference sequence). CDR3: CASSPRLEAFF. The CDR3, as DNA: TGTGCCAGCAGCCCAAGGCTTGAAGCTTTCTTT. The variable domain in full, with the rest retrieved from reference TRBV7-9 and TRBJ1-1, is DTGVSQNPRHKITKRGQNVTFRCDPISEHNRLYWYRQTLGQGPEFLTYFQNEAQLEKSRLLSDRFSAERPKGSFSTLEIQRTEQGDSAMYLCASSPRLEAFFGQGTRLTVV.

The chain uses TRBV28 and TRBJ2-7; D gene unclear. CDR3 length: 14 residues. With 5 bases removed from V and 2 bases from J, the gap between germline ends came to 13 bases. CDR1 is MDHEN and CDR2 is SYDVKM in the germline V gene. CDR3 DNA: TGTGCCAGCAGTCGGACGACCACAGCCTACGAGCAGTACTTC. Translating it yields CASSRTTTAYEQYF.

V is TRBV20-1 and J is TRBJ1-5; TRBD1 is a possible D gene (5 bases). V gave up 0 bases and J gave up 0 bases, with 9 bases separating them. The CDR3 runs to 15 residues. Germline CDR1 DFQATT, CDR2 SNEGSKA (reference sequence). CDR3 in DNA: TGCAGTGCTAGAGATAGCAGGGTTAGCAATCAGCCCCAGCATTTT. As protein: CSARDSRVSNQPQHF.

The chain carries TRBV24-1 and TRBJ2-7; the D gene is possibly TRBD1 (5 bases). The CDR3 sequence is 12 residues long. Germline-derived CDR1 and CDR2 are KGHDR and SFDVKD. Trimming removed 1 base at V and 6 bases at J, with 6 bases between. CDR3 nucleotides: TGTGCCACCAGTGATTTTCAGGGCGAGCAGTACTTC. Translation: CATSDFQGEQYF.